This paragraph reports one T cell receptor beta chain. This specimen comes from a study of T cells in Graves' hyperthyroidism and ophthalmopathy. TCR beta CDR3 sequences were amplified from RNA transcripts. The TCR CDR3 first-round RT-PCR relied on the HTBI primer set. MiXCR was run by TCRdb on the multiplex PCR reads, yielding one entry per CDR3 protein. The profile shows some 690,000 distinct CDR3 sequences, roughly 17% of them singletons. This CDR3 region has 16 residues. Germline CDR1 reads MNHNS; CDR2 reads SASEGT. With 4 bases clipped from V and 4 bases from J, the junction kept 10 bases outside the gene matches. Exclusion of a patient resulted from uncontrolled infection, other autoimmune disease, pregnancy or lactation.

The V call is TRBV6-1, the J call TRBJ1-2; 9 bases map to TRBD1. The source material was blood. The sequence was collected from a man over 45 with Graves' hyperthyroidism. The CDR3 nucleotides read TGTGCCAGCAGTGCCCCATACAGGGGGCGCATCTATGGCTACACCTTC. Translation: CASSAPYRGRIYGYTF.